Listed here are 7 T cell receptor beta chains from one sample, sequenced in a study of T cell clonality in common variable immunodeficiency. The protocol was immunoSEQ multiplex PCR, while the TCRdb copy is restricted to in-frame clones and leaves out a portion. The sample counts approximately 34,000 clones, none seen once; the ten largest own around 4%. Sequenced material: peripheral blood mononuclear cells. These receptors came from a person aged 18-69 years in good health.

This clone was seen only a few times. The CDR3 is cut off 3 residues early in the read; its end comes from the germline J gene. The gene calls are TRBV2 and TRBJ2-2; D is perhaps TRBD2 (6 bases). The germline V gene encodes CDR1 SNHLY and CDR2 FYNNEI. Trimming stripped 4 bases from V and 6 bases from J, with 12 bases between. CDR3 length equals 14 residues. CDR3 amino acids: CASSAGDGPGELFF. The DNA read from the CDR3 is TGTGCCAGCAGTGCGGGGGATGGTCCCGGGGAG.

This clone has at least ten counts. Read sequence stops 3 residues before the CDR3 end, and the germline J gene provides the missing end. This rearrangement joins TRBV20-1 to TRBJ2-1, with 7 nucleotides matching TRBD2. With 6 bases clipped from V and 2 bases from J, the junction kept 10 bases outside the gene matches. Per the germline V gene, CDR1 is DFQATT and CDR2 is SNEGSKA (reference sequence). CDR3 length: 15 amino acids. The part of the CDR3 DNA that was read is TGCAGTGCCCGCCCGGGCGGGAGTACCTACAATGAG. Translated, it gives CSARPGGSTYNE. The full CDR3 protein reads CSARPGGSTYNEQFF.

In the case of this clone: The CDR3 end is not reached by the read, which stops 3 residues before it; the germline J gene fills it in. V and J are TRBV27 and TRBJ2-7; D unclear. The CDR3 contains 16 residues. V was cut by 2 bases and J by 1 base, with 15 bases left in between. CDR1 MNHEY and CDR2 SMNVEV come from the germline V gene (reference sequence). CDR3 amino acids: CASSLTAWALSYEQYF. CDR3 DNA, as far as it was read: TGTGCCAGCAGTTTAACGGCGTGGGCACTGTCCTACGAG.

This clone has just a few counts. A read error may account for a junction end that differs from germline. With the read ending 3 residues before the CDR3 end, the germline J gene is used to fill in that end. Additional DNA sequences in this sample encode the identical CDR3. The rearrangement joins TRBV7-2 to TRBJ2-7; 12 nucleotides align to TRBD2. This CDR3 comprises 14 residues. Germline values: CDR1 SGHTA, CDR2 FQGNSA. CDR3 DNA (partial): TGCGCCAGCAGCCGACTAGCGGGAGCCTACGAG. It is translated as CASSRLAGAYE. The full CDR3 reads CASSRLAGAYEQYF.

Worth noting for this clone: Coverage ceases 3 residues before the CDR3 finishes, and the germline J gene fills in the end. V and J are TRBV7-6 and TRBJ2-7, with D possibly TRBD1 on 7 matching bases. Deletions cut 7 bases from V and 4 bases from J, with 11 bases between. The CDR3 covers 12 residues. CDR1 is SGHVS and CDR2 is FNYEAQ in the germline V gene. Incomplete CDR3 DNA: TGTGCCAGCACCCCAGGGGGGTACGAG. Its translation: CASTPGGYE. The full CDR3 reads CASTPGGYEQYF.

This clone appeared many times. The CDR3 protein is CASSTPRAEMGDNNEQFF. The covered CDR3 bases are TGTGCCAGTAGTACCCCTCGGGCCGAGATGGGGGACAACAATGAG. The V and J genes are TRBV19 and TRBJ2-1; tentative D call: TRBD1 (6 bases). The sequence runs out 3 residues before the end of the CDR3; the remainder is reconstructed from the germline J gene. Per germline, CDR1 LNHDA and CDR2 SQIVND (reference sequence). The V and J ends lost 4 bases and 5 bases respectively, with 24 bases between them. The CDR3 totals 18 residues.

This clone was counted at least ten times. The CDR3 end lies 3 residues beyond the end of the read and is filled in from the germline J gene. This chain links TRBV20-1 with TRBJ1-4; no reliable D call. The ends were cut back, 3 bases at V and 3 bases at J, with 8 bases in the middle. Per the germline V gene, CDR1 is DFQATT and CDR2 is SNEGSKA (reference sequence). The CDR3 runs 13 residues. The CDR3 DNA, read in part, is TGCAGTGCTAGTAAGGGTCCTAATGAAAAA. Its translation: CSASKGPNEK. The full CDR3 is CSASKGPNEKLFF.